This note documents a single TCR beta chain sequence. Its specificity is not known. V was pared by 4 bases and J by 0 bases, with 10 bases between. The CDR3 totals 15 residues. Germline lookup yields CDR1 SGHDT and CDR2 YYEEEE. The sample is drawn from a study of T cells after yellow fever vaccination. Study-wide results and caveats: Subsequent booster samples again held most clones from primary vaccination (96% CD4, about 90% CD8).

TCRdb reanalysed the 5' RACE reads using MiXCR and keeps one entry per CDR3 protein. The data show hundreds of thousands of distinct CDR3 sequences, about 3.5% seen once. The starting material was PBMCs, obtained on the day of the yellow fever booster vaccination. The chain employs TRBV5-6 and TRBJ1-4; D not certain. The sequence was obtained from a man between 18 and 29 years old who received the YFV17D yellow fever vaccine. DNA for the CDR3: TGTGCCAGCAGCAGTCCAACAGCAACTAATGAAAAACTGTTTTTT. Encoded protein: CASSSPTATNEKLFF.